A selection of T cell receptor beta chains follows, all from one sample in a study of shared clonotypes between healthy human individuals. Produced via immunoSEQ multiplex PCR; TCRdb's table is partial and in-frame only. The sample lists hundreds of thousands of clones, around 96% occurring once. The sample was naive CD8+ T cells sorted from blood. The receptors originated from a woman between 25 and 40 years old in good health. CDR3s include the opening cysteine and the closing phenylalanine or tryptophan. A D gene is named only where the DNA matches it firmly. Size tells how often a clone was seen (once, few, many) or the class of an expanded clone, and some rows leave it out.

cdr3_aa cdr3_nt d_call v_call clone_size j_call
CASSLWGNEQFF TGCGCCAGCAGCTTGTGGGGTAATGAGCAGTTCTTC - TRBV5-1 once TRBJ2-1
CASSLGMPSTDTQYF TGTGCCAGCAGTCTCGGGATGCCTAGCACAGATACGCAGTATTTT - TRBV27 - TRBJ2-3
CASSLQREGVNEQFF TGTGCCAGCAGTCTCCAGCGGGAGGGGGTCAATGAGCAGTTCTTC TRBD2 TRBV27 - TRBJ2-1
CAISEDRVAKNIQYF TGTGCCATCAGTGAGGACAGAGTAGCCAAAAACATTCAGTACTTC - TRBV10-3 once TRBJ2-4
CASSYGTYEQFF TGTGCCAGTAGTTACGGGACGTATGAGCAGTTCTTC - TRBV19 - TRBJ2-1
CASSVDGASYEQYF TGTGCCAGCAGCGTTGACGGGGCATCCTACGAGCAGTACTTC - TRBV9 - TRBJ2-7
CASSPTGPGANVLTF TGTGCCAGCAGTCCCACAGGGCCAGGGGCCAACGTCCTGACTTTC - TRBV2 - TRBJ2-6
CATSRSQGEPETQYF TGTGCCACCAGCAGATCACAGGGGGAACCAGAGACCCAGTACTTC TRBD1 TRBV15 - TRBJ2-5
CASSFNSYEQYF TGTGCCAGCAGTTTTAATTCCTACGAGCAGTACTTC - TRBV28 once TRBJ2-7
CASSLVQGNTEAFF TGTGCCAGCAGCTTGGTACAGGGGAACACTGAAGCTTTCTTT - TRBV5-6 - TRBJ1-1
CSVPTGPYEQYF TGCAGCGTCCCGACAGGTCCCTACGAGCAGTACTTC - TRBV29-1 - TRBJ2-7
CASSLAQREEVNNEQFF TGTGCCAGCAGCTTAGCCCAGCGGGAGGAGGTAAACAATGAGCAGTTCTTC TRBD2 TRBV13 - TRBJ2-1
CASRTGGSDQPQHF TGTGCCAGCCGGACGGGGGGGTCGGATCAGCCCCAGCATTTT - TRBV27 - TRBJ1-5
CASSPGTGPFYEQYF TGTGCCAGCAGCCCCGGGACAGGTCCTTTCTACGAGCAGTACTTC TRBD1 TRBV27 - TRBJ2-7
CASSQDSLDSELAKNIQYF TGCGCCAGCAGCCAAGATAGCCTCGACAGCGAACTAGCCAAAAACATTCAGTACTTC - TRBV4-1 - TRBJ2-4
CASRHAFLTDTQYF TGTGCCAGCCGACACGCTTTTCTCACAGATACGCAGTATTTT - TRBV13 - TRBJ2-3
CASASSGSSYNEQFF TGTGCCAGCGCCTCTAGCGGGAGCTCCTACAATGAGCAGTTCTTC TRBD2 TRBV9 - TRBJ2-1
CASRQNEQYF TGTGCCAGCCGCCAAAACGAGCAGTACTTC - TRBV2 - TRBJ2-7
CASRHFRTEAFF TGTGCCAGCAGGCATTTCAGAACTGAAGCTTTCTTT - TRBV6-6 - TRBJ1-1
CSVVVAGGLREQYF TGCAGCGTTGTGGTAGCGGGAGGCTTGCGAGAGCAGTACTTC TRBD2 TRBV29-1 - TRBJ2-7
CASSQSAIPTKQFF TGCGCCAGCAGTCAATCGGCAATCCCCACAAAGCAGTTCTTC - TRBV23-1 - TRBJ2-1
CASSLAAEQYF TGTGCCAGCAGCTTGGCGGCCGAGCAGTACTTC - TRBV5-6 few TRBJ2-7
CASSSDRINYEQYF TGTGCCAGCAGTTCTGACAGAATAAATTACGAGCAGTACTTC - TRBV7-9 - TRBJ2-7
CASSQKGQTSTDTQYF TGCGCCAGCAGCCAGAAGGGACAGACTAGCACAGATACGCAGTATTTT TRBD1 TRBV5-1 once TRBJ2-3
CASSLEGYYGYTF TGTGCCAGCAGCTTGGAGGGATACTATGGCTACACCTTC - TRBV7-9 - TRBJ1-2
CSGWTSGRAGLFF TGCAGCGGGTGGACTAGCGGGAGGGCGGGGCTGTTTTTT TRBD2 TRBV29-1 - TRBJ2-2
CASSIGQGYEQYF TGTGCCAGCAGTATCGGACAGGGTTACGAGCAGTACTTC TRBD1 TRBV28 - TRBJ2-7
CASSLNEGAHTEAFF TGCGCCAGCAGCCTCAATGAAGGGGCCCACACTGAAGCTTTCTTT - TRBV4-1 - TRBJ1-1
CASREEGATSGYTF TGCGCCAGCCGAGAGGAGGGGGCAACTAGTGGCTACACCTTC TRBD1 TRBV5-1 - TRBJ1-2
CASSHSGGEQYF TGTGCCAGCAGCCATAGCGGGGGCGAGCAGTACTTC TRBD2 TRBV5-4 - TRBJ2-7
CAWSNTGELFF TGTGCCTGGAGCAACACCGGGGAGCTGTTTTTT - TRBV30 - TRBJ2-2
CASSFSGSVDEQYF TGTGCCAGCAGTTTTAGCGGGAGTGTCGACGAGCAGTACTTC TRBD2 TRBV27 - TRBJ2-7
CASSFAAGGPDEQYF TGTGCCAGCAGCTTCGCGGCAGGGGGCCCGGACGAGCAGTACTTC TRBD1 TRBV7-9 - TRBJ2-7
CASSLTLETQYF TGTGCCAGCAGCTTAACCCTTGAGACCCAGTACTTC - TRBV7-8 - TRBJ2-5
CASSFTLANTGELFF TGTGCCAGCAGTTTTACCCTAGCAAACACCGGGGAGCTGTTTTTT - TRBV28 - TRBJ2-2
CASSGSRDRGTYEQYF TGTGCCAGCAGCGGAAGCCGGGACAGGGGGACCTACGAGCAGTACTTC TRBD1 TRBV2 - TRBJ2-7
CASSFLGQGLPAGQPQHF TGTGCCAGCAGTTTTTTGGGACAGGGGCTCCCGGCGGGTCAGCCCCAGCATTTT TRBD1 TRBV27 - TRBJ1-5
CASSLTGGANTGELFF TGTGCCAGCAGTTTAACGGGCGGAGCGAACACCGGGGAGCTGTTTTTT - TRBV28 - TRBJ2-2
CASRGQGGQPQHF TGTGCCAGCAGGGGACAGGGCGGCCAGCCCCAGCATTTT TRBD1 TRBV2 - TRBJ1-5
CASSLLQGLNTEAFF TGTGCCAGCAGCTTATTGCAGGGGTTGAACACTGAAGCTTTCTTT - TRBV11-2 - TRBJ1-1
CASSTSSESSYNEQFF TGTGCCAGCTCTACATCTAGCGAGAGCTCCTACAATGAGCAGTTCTTC - TRBV28 - TRBJ2-1
CASSLVTGSTDTQYF TGTGCCAGCAGCTTAGTTACAGGGAGCACAGATACGCAGTATTTT - TRBV7-6 - TRBJ2-3
CASSPPSGSLGYEQYF TGTGCCAGCAGTCCCCCCTCAGGGTCTCTCGGCTACGAGCAGTACTTC - TRBV28 - TRBJ2-7
CASSFAGQKETQYF TGTGCCAGCAGTTTCGCCGGTCAGAAAGAGACCCAGTACTTC - TRBV27 - TRBJ2-5
CASSDKHQNTEAFF TGTGCCAGCAGCGATAAACACCAGAACACTGAAGCTTTCTTT - TRBV6-1 - TRBJ1-1
CASSPSGSPYEQYF TGTGCCAGCAGTCCCTCAGGGTCCCCCTACGAGCAGTACTTC - TRBV27 - TRBJ2-7
CASSYWGRMNTEAFF TGTGCCAGCAGTTACTGGGGACGGATGAACACTGAAGCTTTCTTT - TRBV6-5 - TRBJ1-1
CATWTGDGYTF TGTGCCACTTGGACAGGGGATGGCTACACCTTC TRBD1 TRBV27 once TRBJ1-2
CASRLAGVGKNIQYF TGTGCCAGCAGACTAGCGGGAGTAGGCAAAAACATTCAGTACTTC TRBD2 TRBV27 - TRBJ2-4
CASSKLAGAGDTQYF TGTGCCAGCAGTAAATTAGCGGGAGCGGGAGATACGCAGTATTTT TRBD2 TRBV6-5 - TRBJ2-3
CASSKSGCRRLAGASETQYF TGTGCCAGCAGCAAATCGGGGTGCCGTCGACTAGCGGGAGCCTCAGAGACCCAGTACTTC - TRBV21-1 - TRBJ2-5
CASSARRDSTGELFF TGCGCCAGCAGCGCTAGGCGCGATTCAACCGGGGAGCTGTTTTTT - TRBV5-1 once TRBJ2-2
CASSAGTEAFF TGTGCCAGCAGCGCGGGAACTGAAGCTTTCTTT - TRBV7-9 - TRBJ1-1
CASSRPGELFF TGTGCCAGCAGCAGGCCCGGGGAGCTGTTTTTT - TRBV28 - TRBJ2-2